A single sample gave rise to the 24 T cell receptor beta chains below, sequenced in a study of blood T cell repertoires in COVID-19. Only in-frame clones appear in the TCRdb table, and some are missing; sequencing was by immunoSEQ multiplex PCR. The top ten clones hold roughly 0.85% of a sample with 170,000 or so clones, approximately 87% of them seen once. Source material: peripheral blood. The origin of the receptors is a woman aged 18-29 years who had recovered from COVID-19.

The V and J genes are TRBV19 and TRBJ1-4; 7 positions match TRBD1. Per the germline V gene, CDR1 is LNHDA and CDR2 is SQIVND (reference sequence). The CDR3 runs to 13 residues. The V segment lost 6 bases and the J segment 6 bases; nucleotides outside the gene matches: 4. DNA for the CDR3: TGTGCCAGTAGGACAGGGAGAGATGAAAAACTGTTTTTT. Translating gives CASRTGRDEKLFF.

V and J are TRBV2 and TRBJ2-1; 7 nucleotides match TRBD1. Per the germline V gene, CDR1 is SNHLY and CDR2 is FYNNEI. This CDR3 region has 15 residues. Trimming at V came to 6 bases and at J to 4 bases, leaving 9 bases not matched to a gene. CDR3 loop: CASRVRDSNYNEQFF. The CDR3 DNA reads TGTGCCAGCAGGGTCCGGGACAGCAATTACAATGAGCAGTTCTTC.

The V gene is TRBV5-3, the J gene TRBJ1-2; 10 positions match TRBD1. TRBV5-3 is an open reading frame, and its role is uncertain. The V and J ends lost 3 bases and 3 bases, in that order; junction bases with no gene match: 8. CDR3 size: 16 residues. The DNA of the CDR3 is TGTGCCAGAAGCTCTTCCCCCGGGACAGGGGACTATGGCTACACCTTC. Its protein is CARSSSPGTGDYGYTF.

The chain carries TRBV29-1 and TRBJ1-1; unclear D gene. Germline CDR1 is SQVTM and CDR2 is ANQGSEA. The CDR3 runs 14 residues. The V end lost 4 bases, the J end lost 0 bases, and 12 bases lay between the germline ends. CDR3 amino acids: CSVGVERLNTEAFF. The CDR3 nucleotides are TGCAGCGTTGGGGTGGAGCGGCTGAACACTGAAGCTTTCTTT.

The CDR3 loop is CASSLDLWLAGNNEQFF. CDR3 nucleotides: TGTGCCAGCAGCTTAGATCTGTGGCTAGCGGGGAATAATGAGCAGTTCTTC. The chain couples TRBV11-2 to TRBJ2-1, with TRBD2 identical over 9 bases. The CDR3 sequence is 17 residues long. V shed 0 bases and J 7 bases; nucleotides not matched to a gene: 10. Looked up from germline, CDR1 is SGHAT and CDR2 is FQNNGV.

The V and J genes are TRBV7-9 and TRBJ2-3; 13 bases are shared with TRBD2. The CDR3 is 19 residues long. Germline V gene lookup returns CDR1 SEHNR and CDR2 FQNEAQ (reference sequence). Losses at the gene ends were 5 bases for V and 2 bases for J; bases not matched to a gene: 13. CDR3 residues: CASSPPAPGTSGVTDTQYF. CDR3 DNA: TGTGCCAGCAGCCCCCCAGCCCCCGGGACTAGCGGGGTCACAGATACGCAGTATTTT.

In DNA, the CDR3 is TGCGCCAGCAGCCAAGGGACTAGCGGGATCACAGATACGCAGTATTTT. This translates into CASSQGTSGITDTQYF. The genes are TRBV4-3 and TRBJ2-3; TRBD2 matches 12 bases. Germline V CDR1 and CDR2: LGHNA, YSLEER. V gave up 1 base and J gave up 2 bases; unmatched junction bases: 1. CDR3 length: 16 residues.

The chain couples TRBV9 to TRBJ2-1; the match to TRBD2 covers 9 bases. V lost 10 bases, J lost 7 bases, and 12 bases stayed unmatched. The CDR3 runs to 14 residues. Germline V gene data show CDR1 as SGDLS and CDR2 as YYNGEE. The CDR3 loop is CAGQGAGGGNEQFF. CDR3 DNA sequence: TGTGCCGGCCAAGGAGCGGGAGGTGGGAATGAGCAGTTCTTC. The complete variable domain, with remaining parts taken from reference TRBV9 and TRBJ2-1, reads DSGVTQTPKHLITATGQRVTLRCSPRSGDLSVYWYQQSLDQGLQFLIQYYNGEERAKGNILERFSAQQFPDLHSELNLSSLELGDSALYFCAGQGAGGGNEQFFGPGTRLTVL.

The CDR3 nucleotides read TGTGCCAGCTCACCACCCAGTTTGAACACTGAAGCTTTCTTT. Its protein is CASSPPSLNTEAFF. The chain uses TRBV18 and TRBJ1-1, with D unresolved. Germline V gene lookup returns CDR1 KGHSH and CDR2 LQKENI. The CDR3 runs 14 residues. V gave up 0 bases and J gave up 0 bases, with 5 bases separating them. The variable domain in full, completed from reference TRBV18 and TRBJ1-1, reads NAGVMQNPRHLVRRRGQEARLRCSPMKGHSHVYWYRQLPEEGLKFMVYLQKENIIDESGMPKERFSAEFPKEGPSILRIQQVVRGDSAAYFCASSPPSLNTEAFFGQGTRLTVV.

The rearrangement links TRBV27 to TRBJ2-7; D gene uncertain. CDR3 length: 13 residues. Trimming took off 6 bases at V and 0 bases at J, with 9 bases between the two ends. Germline CDR1 MNHEY, CDR2 SMNVEV (reference sequence). CDR3 DNA: TGTGCCAGCAGCGAACAACCCTCCTACGAGCAGTACGTC. Translation: CASSEQPSYEQYV.

The rearrangement links TRBV7-9 to TRBJ2-1; 7 bases align to TRBD2. With V trimmed by 4 bases and J by 4 bases, 13 bases remained unmatched. Germline CDR1 SEHNR, CDR2 FQNEAQ (reference sequence). CDR3 length equals 17 residues. The CDR3 bases are TGTGCCAGCAGCTCTAAGACGGGGGAGGGCCTATACAATGAGCAGTTCTTC. It codes for CASSSKTGEGLYNEQFF.

About this clone: The conserved closing phenylalanine or tryptophan is absent in this CDR3, likely reflecting a read error. The V call is TRBV10-2, the J call TRBJ1-2, with D perhaps TRBD1 (6 bases). The V end lost 3 bases, the J end lost 0 bases, and 14 bases lay between the germline ends. The CDR3 runs to 16 residues. CDR1 and CDR2 (germline): WSHSY, SAAADI. The CDR3 is CASSDWGQRSNYGYTL. CDR3 nucleotide sequence: TGCGCCAGCAGTGACTGGGGGCAGAGATCTAACTATGGCTACACCCTC.

The chain joins TRBV10-3 to TRBJ2-7; 7 nucleotides line up with TRBD1. The CDR3 contains 17 residues. Germline lookup yields CDR1 ENHRY and CDR2 SYGVKD. The V gene end was trimmed by 3 bases and the J gene end by 2 bases; junction bases not matched to a gene: 13. The CDR3 is CAISDLGRAGGPYEQYF. The DNA of the CDR3 is TGTGCCATCAGTGATTTGGGCCGGGCAGGGGGTCCCTACGAGCAGTACTTC.

This clone occurred once. This chain connects TRBV27 to TRBJ1-2; 8 bases line up with TRBD1. With V trimmed by 5 bases and J by 2 bases, 7 bases remained unmatched. The germline gives CDR1 MNHEY, CDR2 SMNVEV (reference sequence). The CDR3 is made up of 15 amino acids. CDR3 residues: CASSPTGGTNYGYTF. The CDR3 coding sequence is TGTGCCAGCAGTCCTACAGGGGGGACCAACTATGGCTACACCTTC.

The V call is TRBV11-1, the J call TRBJ1-1, with no clear D. Per the germline V gene, CDR1 is SGHAT and CDR2 is FQDESV (reference sequence). This CDR3 is built from 13 residues. V lost 5 bases, J lost 10 bases, and 17 bases lay in between. The CDR3 nucleotides are TGTGCCAGCAGCCCCGTCGGGTTTGGCGGAGCTTTCTTT. This encodes CASSPVGFGGAFF.

The V and J genes are TRBV27 and TRBJ1-4; D unclear. This CDR3 is built from 13 residues. Germline V gene data show CDR1 as MNHEY and CDR2 as SMNVEV (reference sequence). The V gene lost 7 bases and the J gene lost 5 bases, with 11 bases spanning the gap. CDR3 sequence (DNA): TGTGCCAGCAAACGCAGGTTGAATGAAAAACTGTTTTTT. Protein: CASKRRLNEKLFF.

This clone was picked up one time. The chain links TRBV29-1 to TRBJ2-3; TRBD1 agrees at 10 bases. The germline V gene has CDR1 SQVTM and CDR2 ANQGSEA. Trimming cost V 6 bases and J 2 bases; bases outside gene matches: 8. This CDR3 is 15 amino acids long. The DNA for the CDR3 is TGCAGCGTGTCGGTGACAGGGGGCCACACAGATACGCAGTATTTT. It is translated as CSVSVTGGHTDTQYF.

The chain uses TRBV5-6 and TRBJ1-1, with D uncertain. The CDR3 has 13 residues. Germline CDR1 SGHDT, CDR2 YYEEEE. V gave up 4 bases and J gave up 2 bases, with 9 bases separating them. The DNA for the CDR3 is TGTGCCAGCAGCACACAACAAAACACTGAAGCTTTCTTT. It codes for CASSTQQNTEAFF.

This clone came up a few times. V and J are TRBV5-1 and TRBJ1-3, with D unresolved. Trimming removed 0 bases at V and 4 bases at J, with 11 bases between. CDR3 length: 15 residues. From germline, CDR1 is SGHRS and CDR2 YFSETQ. In DNA form, the CDR3 reads TGCGCCAGCAGCTTGGGAGGGTCGGCAGGAAACACCATATATTTT. It codes for CASSLGGSAGNTIYF.

This clone has only one observation. This chain joins TRBV7-2 and TRBJ2-1, with TRBD2 matching 9 bases. The germline V gene encodes CDR1 SGHTA and CDR2 FQGNSA. CDR3 size: 17 residues. The V segment lost 2 bases and the J segment 6 bases; nucleotides outside the gene matches: 11. CDR3 sequence: CASSLPVAGGRGNEQFF. In nucleotides, the CDR3 is TGTGCCAGCAGCTTACCGGTTGCGGGGGGGCGCGGCAATGAGCAGTTCTTC.

This clone was observed a handful of times. J is TRBJ2-3 and V is TRBV10-3, with 8 bases aligning to TRBD2. Germline V gene sequence: CDR1 ENHRY, CDR2 SYGVKD. The CDR3 is made up of 14 amino acids. CDR3 DNA: TGTGCGCTGGGAGCGGGGGAAAGCACAGATACGCAGTATTTT. Protein: CALGAGESTDTQYF.

As regards this clone: Distinct nucleotide sequences in the sample also encode this CDR3. The V call is TRBV5-1, the J call TRBJ2-1, with 7 bases matching TRBD1. The V gene end was trimmed by 2 bases and the J gene end by 4 bases; junction bases not matched to a gene: 6. The germline V gene has CDR1 SGHRS and CDR2 YFSETQ. This CDR3 contains 15 residues. CDR3 amino acids: CASSLGTEGYNEQFF. DNA of the CDR3: TGCGCCAGCAGCTTAGGGACAGAGGGTTACAATGAGCAGTTCTTC.

This chain connects TRBV28 to TRBJ2-5; 12 bases fit TRBD2. The V and J ends lost 4 bases and 3 bases, in that order; junction bases with no gene match: 6. Germline values: CDR1 MDHEN, CDR2 SYDVKM. This CDR3 has 16 residues. Here the CDR3 reads CASSSPTSGRKETQYF. For the CDR3, the DNA is TGTGCCAGCAGTTCCCCGACTAGCGGGAGAAAAGAGACCCAGTACTTC.

V is TRBV19 and J is TRBJ2-7; 8 bases fit TRBD1. The CDR3 is made up of 13 amino acids. Germline V gene sequence: CDR1 LNHDA, CDR2 SQIVND (reference sequence). Trimming took 5 bases from V and 5 from J; bases not matched to a gene: 5. The CDR3 loop reads CASSAWTGNEQYF. The DNA of the CDR3 is TGTGCCAGTAGTGCTTGGACAGGGAACGAGCAGTACTTC.